Below, one TCR beta chain is given with its context. Both 60 Vbeta primers and 13 Jbeta primers went into the PCR. The protocol was immunoSEQ multiplex PCR, while the TCRdb copy is restricted to in-frame clones and leaves out a portion. The repertoire holds approximately 140,000 clones, around 83% seen once, with 1% to 1.5% in the top ten. CDR3 length: 18 amino acids. This specimen belongs to a study of cytomegalovirus exposure and HLA in healthy donors. About the research overall: The Caucasian-associated ancestry cluster held roughly 84% of 398 genotyped donors.

Sequencing used PBMCs. The clonotype originates from a male donor in good health and CMV-seropositive. The chain joins TRBV7-5 to TRBJ2-6; the table's D gene call, TRBD1, was not cross checked with the DNA. TRBV7-5 is a documented pseudogene. The DNA of the CDR3 is TGTGCCAGAAGCCGTTCCCGGGACAGGGTACTCGGGGCCAACGTCCTGACTTTC. Protein: CARSRSRDRVLGANVLTF.